Below, one T cell receptor (beta chain) is given with its context. Its antigen remains unidentified. This entry is derived from a study of cytomegalovirus exposure and HLA in healthy donors. Study-wide results and limits: Several of the most significant clusters were apparently associated with common viral pathogens in a later analysis.

In the PCR, 60 Vbeta and 13 Jbeta primers were used. Libraries were prepared by immunoSEQ multiplex PCR; TCRdb keeps only in-frame clonotypes and omits some of them. The top ten hold 0.95% to 1.5% of the sample, which has about 130,000 clones, 70% to 80% seen once. This CDR3 has 13 residues. The germline CDR1 and CDR2 sequences are MGHRA and YSYEKL. V lost 1 base to trimming and J lost 13 bases, with 14 bases between them. The sequence was collected from a man aged 50-60 years in good health and CMV-seronegative. The material sequenced was PBMCs. The genes are TRBV4-1 and TRBJ2-1; D may be TRBD2 (5 bases). CDR3 amino acids: CASSQGDRGKQFF. The DNA for the CDR3 is TGCGCCAGCAGCCAAGGGGATCGGGGAAAACAGTTCTTC.